Following are 26 T cell receptor beta chains from one sample sequenced in a study of T cells expressing NK-cell markers. After re-calling the 5' RACE reads, TCRdb lists one entry per CDR3 protein, DNA absent. The specimen's table records around 550,000 distinct CDR3 sequences. The material sequenced was blood T cells: a sorted CD56 or NKG2C T cell subset, CD4+ or CD8+ T cells, or bulk PBMC T cells (not recorded which). These receptors all come from a man aged 18 to 35 in good health.

The V call is TRBV5-1, the J call TRBJ1-1; TCRdb lists TRBD1, though no DNA is available to test this call. Looked up from germline, CDR1 is SGHRS and CDR2 is YFSETQ. This CDR3 is built from 13 residues. CDR3 sequence: CASTPSSNTEAFF.

The V gene is TRBV4-3, the J gene TRBJ2-6. Germline V gene data show CDR1 as LGHNA and CDR2 as YSLEER. This CDR3 has 18 residues. CDR3 protein: CASSQDHRVGAGANVLTF.

The chain's CDR3 is CASSYSPRLAGAVEQFF. The chain is built from TRBV6-2 or TRBV6-3 and TRBJ2-1; no DNA is available, so the TRBD2 call from TCRdb remains unchecked. This CDR3 spans 17 amino acids. Germline CDR1 MNHEY, CDR2 SVGEGT.

The chain carries TRBV6-2 or TRBV6-3 and TRBJ2-7; the D call of TRBD1 rests on TCRdb alone, since no DNA is present to check it. Germline V gene data show CDR1 as MNHEY and CDR2 as SVGEGT. CDR3 size: 16 residues. This CDR3 is CASTPFSWVGRSEQYF.

The chain joins TRBV11-2 to TRBJ1-1; TCRdb proposes TRBD1, but this gene call is untestable without DNA. CDR3 size: 15 residues. CDR1 and CDR2 from the germline V gene are SGHAT and FQNNGV. The chain's CDR3 is CASSTRDRGNTEAFF.

The V and J genes are TRBV6-5 and TRBJ2-7; there is no DNA to check the TCRdb D call of TRBD2. The CDR3 runs 14 residues. In germline, CDR1 is MNHEY, CDR2 SVGAGI. Here the CDR3 reads CASSYQREIYEQYF.

This chain connects TRBV28 to TRBJ2-7; TCRdb calls TRBD2, which cannot be checked without DNA. Germline CDR1 is MDHEN and CDR2 is SYDVKM. The CDR3 spans 14 residues. The CDR3 sequence: CASSRTTIPYEQYF. The complete variable domain, with remaining parts taken from reference TRBV28 and TRBJ2-7, reads DVKVTQSSRYLVKRTGEKVFLECVQDMDHENMFWYRQDPGLGLRLIYFSYDVKMKEKGDIPEGYSVSREKKERFSLILESASTNQTSMYLCASSRTTIPYEQYFGPGTRLTVT.

V is TRBV12-3 or TRBV12-4 and J is TRBJ1-5. The CDR3 covers 14 residues. The CDR3 protein is CASSRRLENQPQHF.

This chain links TRBV5-1 with TRBJ2-1; TCRdb selects TRBD2, and the lack of DNA leaves this call unchecked. The CDR3 contains 16 residues. The germline gives CDR1 SGHRS, CDR2 YFSETQ. CDR3 loop: CASSFGGLAGVNEQFF.

The chain couples TRBV12-3 or TRBV12-4 to TRBJ2-5; TCRdb designates TRBD2, a call that cannot be tested without DNA. The CDR3 has 16 amino acids. Here the CDR3 reads CASSLASGRARETQYF.

The chain combines TRBV24-1 with TRBJ1-2; TCRdb names TRBD1, which stays unverified in the absence of DNA. The CDR3 has 14 amino acids. The germline CDR1 and CDR2 sequences are KGHDR and SFDVKD. CDR3 sequence reads: CATSEHDRGIGYTF.

The chain combines TRBV25-1 with TRBJ2-1; TCRdb lists TRBD2, though no DNA is available to test this call. The CDR3 runs to 15 residues. Germline loops: CDR1 MGHDK, CDR2 SYGVNS. CDR3 sequence reads: CATYGLSGTADEQFF.

The J gene is TRBJ1-2, the V gene TRBV12-3 or TRBV12-4. This CDR3 is 13 amino acids long. CDR3 loop: CASSPWPSYGYTF.

The rearrangement uses TRBV5-1 and TRBJ2-5; TCRdb returns TRBD2, unconfirmable since there is no DNA. CDR1 SGHRS and CDR2 YFSETQ come from the germline V gene. The CDR3 loop spans 15 amino acids. CDR3 in amino acids: CASSRETGTSAIQYF.

V and J are TRBV2 and TRBJ1-5; without DNA, the TCRdb call of TRBD1 cannot be checked. This CDR3 spans 15 amino acids. Germline values: CDR1 SNHLY, CDR2 FYNNEI. The CDR3 protein is CASSVEQGINQPQHF.

The chain recombines TRBV7-9 with TRBJ2-1; with no DNA, the TCRdb D assignment of TRBD2 cannot be verified. Germline CDR1 reads SEHNR; CDR2 reads FQNEAQ (reference sequence). The CDR3 spans 15 residues. The CDR3: CASTYGGLAGPEQFF.

The chain has TRBV18 and TRBJ2-3; TCRdb's D call of TRBD2 is untestable without DNA. In germline, CDR1 is KGHSH, CDR2 LQKENI. There are 15 residues in the CDR3. CDR3 residues: CASSPRSGGTDTQYF.

The chain recombines TRBV7-9 with TRBJ2-7; the TRBD1 assignment by TCRdb is unverifiable without DNA. The germline CDR1 and CDR2 sequences are SEHNR and FQNEAQ (reference sequence). The CDR3 spans 16 residues. CDR3 in amino acids: CASSATGQHYSYEQYF.

The chain recombines TRBV4-2 with TRBJ2-3; TCRdb gives TRBD2 as the D gene, but with no DNA this cannot be confirmed. Germline assignment: CDR1 LGHNA and CDR2 YNFKEQ. The CDR3 extends over 18 amino acids. CDR3 sequence: CASSQDVPIAGPTDTQYF.

The chain joins TRBV24-1 to TRBJ1-1; the D gene TCRdb calls, TRBD1, cannot be checked with no DNA. The CDR3 is made up of 15 amino acids. Looked up from germline, CDR1 is KGHDR and CDR2 is SFDVKD. The CDR3 loop reads CATSDSRQGWTEAFF.

The chain carries TRBV6-1 and TRBJ1-4. Germline values: CDR1 MNHNS, CDR2 SASEGT. The CDR3 contains 14 residues. CDR3 loop: CASSGSGTQEKLFF.

The chain joins TRBV9 to TRBJ2-1; TCRdb selects TRBD2, and the lack of DNA leaves this call unchecked. The CDR3 loop spans 15 amino acids. Germline-derived CDR1 and CDR2 are SGDLS and YYNGEE. CDR3 residues: CASSVELAVYNEQFF.

This chain uses TRBV12-3 or TRBV12-4 with TRBJ2-7; with no DNA, the TCRdb D assignment of TRBD2 cannot be verified. The CDR3 runs 17 residues. The CDR3 region is CASSLAPPSGSASEQYF.

V gene TRBV7-2 combines with J gene TRBJ2-5; TCRdb lists TRBD2, though no DNA is available to test this call. The CDR3 is 13 residues long. Germline assignment: CDR1 SGHTA and CDR2 FQGNSA. CDR3 amino acids: CASSSPGLGPQYF. Combining the CDR3 with reference TRBV7-2 and TRBJ2-5 gives the whole variable domain GAGVSQSPSNKVTEKGKDVELRCDPISGHTALYWYRQSLGQGLEFLIYFQGNSAPDKSGLPSDRFSAERTGGSVSTLTIQRTQQEDSAVYLCASSSPGLGPQYFGPGTRLLVL.

The chain couples TRBV5-1 to TRBJ2-2; TCRdb designates TRBD2, a call that cannot be tested without DNA. CDR3 length equals 16 residues. The V gene's germline CDR1 is SGHRS and CDR2 YFSETQ. The CDR3 sequence: CASSLRLADNTGELFF.

The chain combines TRBV4-2 with TRBJ2-5. Germline lookup yields CDR1 LGHNA and CDR2 YNFKEQ. The CDR3 is 14 residues long. CDR3: CASSQDYGQETQYF.